The TCR beta chain described here comes from a study of cytomegalovirus exposure and HLA in healthy donors. Whole-study results and caveats: There was a cluster of highly shared sequence variants that was likely a sequencing artifact. Most sequenced TCRs were rare (though some public TCRs occurred in many donors). The CMV antigen specificity of a few CMV-associated chains was confirmed through in vitro analysis. V segments that were indistinguishable, TRBV6-2 and TRBV6-3 among them, were omitted from analysis.

This clone has a handful of counts. The antigen is unknown. Trimming cost V 5 bases and J 2 bases; bases outside gene matches: 9. This CDR3 has 16 amino acids. Germline V gene lookup returns CDR1 SGHVS and CDR2 FNYEAQ. PCR employed 60 Vbeta and 13 Jbeta primers. Data came from immunoSEQ multiplex PCR; TCRdb stores just in-frame clones and leaves some out. The sample records over 100,000 clones, 65% to 80% being singletons. The clonotype originates from a male donor in good health and CMV-seropositive. The genes are TRBV7-6 and TRBJ2-7; TRBD2 agrees at 10 bases. What was sequenced was PBMCs. CDR3: CASSLRPGLAAYEQYF. CDR3 DNA sequence: TGTGCCAGCAGCCTACGCCCTGGACTAGCGGCCTACGAGCAGTACTTC.